This T cell receptor beta chain was identified during a study of cytomegalovirus exposure and HLA in healthy donors. Vbeta (60) and Jbeta (13) primers were used in the PCR. Some clones are missing from TCRdb's copy, which holds only in-frame ones; the method was immunoSEQ multiplex PCR. The repertoire holds some 200,000 clones, with roughly 85% as singletons. Trimming took 8 bases from V and 0 from J, leaving 11 bases between them. CDR3 size: 14 residues. In germline, CDR1 is SGHAT, CDR2 FQNNGV. The TCR originated in a man between 18 and 35 years old in good health and CMV-seronegative. The chain employs TRBV11-2 and TRBJ2-1; no firm D call. Sequencing was performed on PBMCs. The CDR3 DNA reads as TGTGCCAGCCTTACCTCCAGCTCCTACAATGAGCAGTTCTTC. Amino acid sequence: CASLTSSSYNEQFF.